These T cell receptor beta chains were read from a single sample in a study of T cell changes during pregnancy in multiple sclerosis. TCRdb's table, derived via immunoSEQ multiplex PCR, lists solely in-frame clones and lacks some. This sample has 74,000 or so clones, with roughly nine tenths found just once. This sample comprised CD4+ T cells from peripheral blood mononuclear cells, obtained before pregnancy. Receptors were obtained from a female donor with multiple sclerosis, enrolled in a pregnancy study. Both conserved end residues are trimmed from each CDR3. D genes are given only for firm matches. Clone size is not always given. Where it is, it says once, few, many or a class for expanded clones.

>TRBJ1-6|TRBD1|TRBV11-3|-
ATPGQGPSPLH
>TRBJ1-6|TRBD1|TRBV9|-
ASSPRTGDNSPLH
>TRBJ1-2|-|TRBV30|few
AWSQGPLYGYT
>TRBJ2-7|-|TRBV5-4|-
ASSPGGTASYEQY
>TRBJ2-3|TRBD2|TRBV10-3|-
ATRGPGDLALAVTDTQY
>TRBJ2-1|TRBD2|TRBV29-1|-
SVHAGGEQF
>TRBJ2-4|TRBD1|TRBV23-1|-
ASSQRTGTKNIQY
>TRBJ1-2|TRBD1|TRBV13|-
ASSLGLGQGSHYGYT
>TRBJ2-3|TRBD2|TRBV9|-
ASSVDIRRGGPDTQY
>TRBJ2-5|-|TRBV18|-
ASSPPTAGTQY
>TRBJ2-2|TRBD2|TRBV15|-
ATSRGGTRMTGELF
>TRBJ2-1|TRBD1|TRBV28|-
ASTLYRGRGQDEQF
>TRBJ2-1|TRBD1|TRBV5-4|once
ASSLKAGGEQF
>TRBJ1-4|TRBD1|TRBV27|-
ASSKTGSGEKLF
>TRBJ2-7|TRBD1|TRBV18|-
ASSATGTHYEQY
>TRBJ1-6|-|TRBV5-6|-
ASSADGSSYNSPLH
>TRBJ2-5|TRBD2|TRBV7-7|once
ASSTGTSDQETQY
>TRBJ1-5|-|TRBV7-9|-
ASSLPRTAHSNQPQH
>TRBJ1-4|-|TRBV25-1|-
ASRAQINEKLF
>TRBJ1-1|-|TRBV29-1|-
SVPGEGTEAF
>TRBJ2-3|-|TRBV5-1|-
ASSLASPVTDTQY
>TRBJ2-4|-|TRBV5-1|-
ASSLQIQNIQY
>TRBJ1-2|-|TRBV6-5|-
ASSYAGGVGRSGYT
>TRBJ2-1|TRBD1|TRBV7-9|-
ASSPTGNEQF
>TRBJ2-4|TRBD1|TRBV28|-
ASSLPGQGVLAKNIQY
>TRBJ1-2|-|TRBV29-1|-
SVGGGGGYT
>TRBJ2-1|TRBD2|TRBV5-4|-
ATPGPGRNEQF
>TRBJ2-3|TRBD2|TRBV7-3|-
ASSSAGGTDTQY
>TRBJ2-1|TRBD2|TRBV11-3|-
ASSYEGGWNEQF
>TRBJ2-3|-|TRBV5-5|once
ASSYTGTPGTDTQY
>TRBJ2-2|TRBD2|TRBV9|-
ASSVGSSGGANTGELF
>TRBJ1-1|-|TRBV6-1|-
ASSVVLMNTEAF
>TRBJ1-4|-|TRBV19|-
ASSTTGESLF
>TRBJ2-5|TRBD2|TRBV5-4|once
ASRPRAGEETQY